Sequencing of this T cell receptor beta chain was carried out in a study of T cell repertoires in cytomegalovirus infection. TCRdb reprocessed the reads via MiXCR and lists one record per CDR3 protein. In the table there are roughly 120,000 distinct CDR3 sequences, about 9.5% of which are singletons. V shed 7 bases and J 4 bases; nucleotides not matched to a gene: 11. The CDR3 contains 15 residues. Germline loops: CDR1 SQVTM, CDR2 ANQGSEA. This clonotype was detected only a few times. Its cognate antigen is unknown. Sequencing was carried out using PBMCs, sequenced either directly or after in vitro stimulation (not recorded which). The clonotype comes from a human donor in good health (CMV status not recorded). Some clones in this sample may be carry-over from other donors' samples. The rearrangement joins TRBV29-1 to TRBJ2-1, with 9 nucleotides matching TRBD2. CDR3 coding DNA: TGCAGCGCCCCTCGGGGACTAGCAGAGTACAATGAGCAGTTCTTC. Residues: CSAPRGLAEYNEQFF.